Below are 17 T cell receptor beta chains sequenced from a single sample in a study of shared T cell receptors in the human thymus. The data were produced by immunoSEQ multiplex PCR, yet TCRdb's version contains in-frame clones alone and is incomplete. The data show 600,000 to 900,000 clones, 80% to 90% seen once. This same sample was also taken into another study, of human thymus T cells.

Sequencing was done on a sample of thymocytes. Every receptor here comes from a girl under two years old with a congenital heart defect.

The V gene is TRBV10-3, the J gene TRBJ1-2; 10 nucleotides align to TRBD1. Germline trimming cut 3 bases from V and 1 base from J; bases unmatched to any gene: 14. The CDR3 runs to 19 residues. Germline V lookup: CDR1 ENHRY, CDR2 SYGVKD. CDR3 bases: TGTGCCATCAGTGATCCTTTGGGCGGGACAGGGGAAGTTAACTATGGCTACACCTTC. Translated: CAISDPLGGTGEVNYGYTF.

The gene calls are TRBV27 and TRBJ1-1, with D tentatively TRBD1 (6 bases). The CDR3 runs 16 residues. In germline, CDR1 is MNHEY, CDR2 SMNVEV (reference sequence). V lost 5 bases, J lost 4 bases, and 20 bases lay in between. CDR3 region: CASSRRGQTRSTEAFF. The CDR3 region has the DNA TGTGCCAGCAGTCGCCGCGGACAGACACGAAGCACTGAAGCTTTCTTT.

The genes are TRBV5-1 and TRBJ1-1; 7 bases are a match to TRBD1. Germline lookup yields CDR1 SGHRS and CDR2 YFSETQ. The CDR3 runs to 14 residues. J gave up 0 bases and V 4 bases, and 3 bases lay outside the gene matches. The CDR3 nucleotides are TGCGCCAGCAGCCAGGACAGGTTGAACACTGAAGCTTTCTTT. Its protein is CASSQDRLNTEAFF.

The chain employs TRBV6-1 and TRBJ2-1; 10 positions match TRBD2. The V gene's germline CDR1 is MNHNS and CDR2 SASEGT. The length of the CDR3 is 15 residues. J gave up 7 bases and V 4 bases, and 7 bases lay outside the gene matches. The CDR3 reads CASSGGLADKNEQFF. In DNA form, the CDR3 reads TGTGCCAGCAGTGGCGGACTAGCGGATAAAAATGAGCAGTTCTTC.

V is TRBV6-5 and J is TRBJ1-4, with D unresolved. CDR3 length: 13 residues. Per the germline V gene, CDR1 is MNHEY and CDR2 is SVGAGI. Trimming shortened V by 4 bases and J by 4 bases, and 7 bases separated the two germline ends. The CDR3 protein is CASSSVGNEKLFF. In nucleotides, the CDR3 is TGTGCCAGCAGTTCGGTCGGTAATGAAAAACTGTTTTTT.

V gene TRBV4-1 combines with J gene TRBJ2-3, with D perhaps matching TRBD1 (5 bases). The CDR3 has 17 residues. Trimming removed 2 bases from V and 6 bases from J, with 21 bases in between. The germline CDR1 and CDR2 sequences are MGHRA and YSYEKL. In DNA, the CDR3 is TGCGCCAGCAGCCAAAGGTCGAGTAACAGGCGATCGGATACGCAGTATTTT. Translating gives CASSQRSSNRRSDTQYF.

The chain uses TRBV6-5 and TRBJ2-2; weak D call: TRBD2 (5 bases). V was pared by 5 bases and J by 8 bases, with 9 bases between. Germline-derived CDR1 and CDR2 are MNHEY and SVGAGI. The CDR3 is 12 amino acids. The CDR3 here is CASSRLAGELFF. In DNA form, the CDR3 reads TGTGCCAGCAGTCGGTTAGCGGGGGAGCTGTTTTTT.

The CDR3 DNA follows: TGTGCCAGCAGTGAAGCGGCCGGGACAGGGAGACTCGGCTACACCTTC. Amino acids: CASSEAAGTGRLGYTF. The rearrangement uses TRBV2 and TRBJ1-2, with 9 bases aligning to TRBD1. In germline, CDR1 is SNHLY, CDR2 FYNNEI. This CDR3 region has 16 residues. The V and J ends lost 0 bases and 8 bases, in that order; junction bases with no gene match: 10.

The chain carries TRBV6-1 and TRBJ1-2; TRBD1 is a possible D gene (5 bases). Germline values: CDR1 MNHNS, CDR2 SASEGT. The CDR3 covers 15 residues. Trimming removed 3 bases at V and 1 base at J, with 12 bases between. DNA for the CDR3: TGTGCCAGCAGTGAGGGGGGGTGGGATAACTATGGCTACACCTTC. Translated: CASSEGGWDNYGYTF.

This chain links TRBV19 with TRBJ2-5; 8 bases agree with TRBD1. The J call may not be correct, given that the DNA end is closer to TRBJ2-7. The CDR3 contains 13 residues. Per the germline V gene, CDR1 is LNHDA and CDR2 is SQIVND (reference sequence). The CDR3 nucleotides are TGTGCCAGTATGGGGACAGGACTATACGAGCAGTACTTC. This sequence encodes CASMGTGLYEQYF.

The V and J genes are TRBV7-9 and TRBJ2-5; 9 positions agree with TRBD1. Looked up from germline, CDR1 is SEHNR and CDR2 is FQNEAQ (reference sequence). The CDR3 length is 17 residues. Trimming removed 5 bases from V and 9 bases from J; junction bases left unmatched: 19. CDR3 in amino acids: CASSQGQGITPSGAQYF. The CDR3 region has the DNA TGTGCCAGCAGCCAAGGACAGGGGATCACCCCCTCCGGGGCCCAGTACTTC.

This sequence joins TRBV27 and TRBJ2-7; 11 nucleotides align to TRBD1. Germline loops: CDR1 MNHEY, CDR2 SMNVEV (reference sequence). V was pared by 6 bases and J by 2 bases, with 12 bases of the junction left unmatched. The CDR3 extends over 17 amino acids. CDR3 sequence: CASSMGQGEGRAYEQYF. The CDR3 nucleotides read TGTGCCAGCAGCATGGGACAGGGGGAGGGTCGCGCCTACGAGCAGTACTTC.

This chain's CDR3 is CASSDATNSGGNTEAFF. The CDR3 DNA is TGTGCCAGCAGTGACGCAACAAACAGCGGGGGAAACACTGAAGCTTTCTTT. This chain joins TRBV6-1 and TRBJ1-1; perhaps TRBD1 as D (5 bases). Germline V gene lookup returns CDR1 MNHNS and CDR2 SASEGT. The CDR3 sequence is 17 residues long. Trimming took 3 bases from V and 2 from J, leaving 19 bases between them.

This chain uses TRBV25-1 with TRBJ2-2; weak D call: TRBD1 (6 bases). This CDR3 spans 16 amino acids. Per germline, CDR1 MGHDK and CDR2 SYGVNS. Trimming took off 8 bases at V and 3 bases at J, with 19 bases between the two ends. Written as DNA, the CDR3 is TGTGCCAGCGGGGAACAGGGAAAAGGGGACACCGGGGAGCTGTTTTTT. Protein product: CASGEQGKGDTGELFF.

V usage is TRBV5-1 and J usage is TRBJ2-5; 8 bases are shared with TRBD1. The CDR3 consists of 15 residues. Germline V gene sequence: CDR1 SGHRS, CDR2 YFSETQ. V shed 6 bases and J 6 bases; nucleotides not matched to a gene: 13. In nucleotides, the CDR3 is TGCGCCAGCAACCAAGGACAGGGATTATGGCAGACCCAGTACTTC. This gives the protein CASNQGQGLWQTQYF.

V gene TRBV5-5 combines with J gene TRBJ1-1; D is unclear. The germline V and J ends were trimmed by 3 bases and 1 base, with 7 bases remaining between them. The CDR3 spans 13 residues. Germline V gene lookup returns CDR1 SGHKS and CDR2 YYEKEE (reference sequence). The chain's CDR3 is CASSWGGNTEAFF. Here the CDR3 DNA reads TGTGCCAGCAGCTGGGGAGGGAACACTGAAGCTTTCTTT.

V gene TRBV25-1 combines with J gene TRBJ2-6; weak D call: TRBD1 (6 bases). CDR1 is MGHDK and CDR2 is SYGVNS in the germline V gene. V lost 2 bases and J 4 bases, leaving 15 bases between the germline ends. CDR3 length: 17 residues. As DNA, the CDR3 is TGTGCCAGCAGTGAAATCTTTACCGGGACAGGGGCCAACGTCCTGACTTTC. It translates to CASSEIFTGTGANVLTF. The whole variable domain, remainder taken from reference TRBV25-1 and TRBJ2-6, is EADIYQTPRYLVIGTGKKITLECSQTMGHDKMYWYQQDPGMELHLIHYSYGVNSTEKGDLSSESTVSRIRTEHFPLTLESARPSHTSQYLCASSEIFTGTGANVLTFGAGSRLTVL.